The sequence of this T cell receptor (beta chain) was determined in a study of blood T cell repertoires in COVID-19. Whole-study context: Samples of COVID-19 (acute and convalescent) were obtained from the United States, Italy and Spain. T cells, B-cell-depleted T cells, or PBMCs provided the cDNA or gDNA that served as material.

Authors' analysis steps: Using reference gene primer amplification, nucleated cell counts were estimated. The repertoire was sequenced with immunoSEQ multiplex PCR; TCRdb's copy has only in-frame clones and lacks some. The DNA gave D and trimming, while V, J and clone size come from that table. The sample carries more than 300,000 clones, 85% to 90% recorded once. Patients of the Seattle cohort, enrolled during active infection, were followed longitudinally. The sequence derives from a woman between 50 and 59 years old with COVID-19, enrolled during active disease. The specimen sequenced was peripheral blood.

Written as DNA, the CDR3 is TGTGCCAGCAGTCGAAATTCGCTAGCGGGCCTCACCGGGGAGCTGTTTTTT. It encodes CASSRNSLAGLTGELFF. The J gene is TRBJ2-2, the V gene TRBV3-1 (or the pseudogene TRBV3-2); TRBD2 agrees at 8 bases. Losses at the gene ends were 6 bases for V and 4 bases for J; bases not matched to a gene: 13. Germline assignment: CDR1 LGHDT and CDR2 YNNKEL (reference sequence). CDR3 size: 17 residues.